A selection of T cell receptor beta chains follows, all from one sample in a study of CD8+ T cells in alopecia areata. Clones were sequenced by immunoSEQ multiplex PCR, and TCRdb holds only the in-frame ones, with some missing. Among 85,000 to 95,000 clones, about two thirds were seen once, and the ten largest hold about 18%. Sample: CD8+ T cells sorted from blood, taken around week 42, from a patient treated with tofacitinib. These receptors were taken from a human donor with alopecia areata. The CDR3 runs from the conserved cysteine through the conserved F or W. A D gene is named only where the DNA matches it firmly. Not every row has a clone size; where given, it reads once, few, many or a size class.

cdr3_aa	cdr3_nt	d_call	clone_size	v_call	j_call
CASSHNEGTGELFF	TGCGCCAGCAGCCACAACGAGGGTACCGGGGAGCTGTTTTTT	.	.	TRBV4-3	TRBJ2-2
CSVAGTSTDTQYF	TGCAGCGTTGCCGGGACTAGCACAGATACGCAGTATTTT	.	.	TRBV29-1	TRBJ2-3
CATSRDGTAYGYTF	TGTGCCACCAGCAGAGATGGGACAGCCTATGGCTACACCTTC	TRBD1	.	TRBV15	TRBJ1-2
CASSYVGDPNEQFF	TGTGCCAGCAGTTATGTGGGGGATCCCAATGAGCAGTTCTTC	.	many	TRBV6-1	TRBJ2-1
CASSRTGSLNTEAFF	TGTGCCAGCAGCAGGACCGGGTCCTTGAACACTGAAGCTTTCTTT	.	few	TRBV7-9	TRBJ1-1
CASSATSGRGTGELFF	TGTGCCAGCAGCGCGACTAGCGGAAGAGGCACCGGGGAGCTGTTTTTT	TRBD2	.	TRBV9	TRBJ2-2
CASSLRLGAGNTIYF	TGTGCCAGCAGCTTACGTTTAGGGGCTGGAAACACCATATATTTT	.	few	TRBV7-6	TRBJ1-3
CASRKNGQGSSNEQFF	TGTGCCAGCAGGAAGAATGGACAGGGAAGCTCCAATGAGCAGTTCTTC	TRBD1	.	TRBV6-4	TRBJ2-1
CACLTPTGESTDTQYF	TGTGCCTGCCTAACCCCGACAGGGGAAAGCACAGATACGCAGTATTTT	TRBD1	.	TRBV30	TRBJ2-3
CSGTGGRTNEQFF	TGCAGCGGTACAGGGGGGAGGACGAATGAGCAGTTCTTC	TRBD1	few	TRBV29-1	TRBJ2-1